This TCR beta chain was observed in a study of T cell responses to AZD1222 COVID-19 vaccine (dated by TCRdb to 2020 to 2022). Context from the whole study: AZD1222 recipients with second doses at about 4 weeks or about 12 weeks were pooled, because spike-specific TCR depth and breadth did not differ between schedules. Enrollment into the trials was organized by age into subgroups of 18-55, 56-69 and 70-plus years, and those subgroups contained around 150, 28 and 57 TCR-sequenced participants, respectively. TCR sequencing was performed for approximately 240 trial participants, of whom 207 were given two doses of AZD1222 and approximately 25 were given two doses of MenACWY control vaccine.

The CDR3 regions of human TCRbeta chains were analyzed by immunosequencing. As for the original processing: Repertoire TCRs were checked for matches against a reference library of SARS-CoV-2-specific TCRs that had been generated using the MIRA antigen-specificity platform. Breadth meant the fraction of unique TCRs that were SARS-CoV-2-associated, whereas depth meant the fraction of total T cells that were SARS-CoV-2-associated. Using the MIRA data, each spike-specific TCR was mapped to the spike region that the TCR reacts to and placed in a CD4 or CD8 class. Log10-transformed breadth and depth values were compared by one-way ANOVA with Sidak's multiple comparisons tests. TCRdb limited this immuneACCESS table to in-frame rearrangements with V and J called. A share of clones is missing; checked studies link under half to unresolved V genes, and the rest is unexplained. D and trimming come from the DNA, and the V and J calls and clone size come from that table. The sample has about 86,000 clones on record, more than 75% of them singletons. The ten largest clonotypes hold approximately 21% of the sample.

The CDR3 runs 14 residues from the cysteine to the phenylalanine. The DNA shown is the 42-base CDR3, in frame from base 1. At the junction V is shortened by 11 bases and J by 0 bases, with 11 bases in between. From a lookup of the germline V gene, CDR1 and CDR2 are MNHEY and SVGAGI. Broad study findings and their caveats: The 56-69-year group was small, and its depth increase did not reach significance, likely because of low power. The vaccine-associated CD4 TCRs covered the entire spike protein, and the dominant responses fell in regions 160-218 and 743-854. Nearly half of unique spike-specific TCRs reportedly recognized epitopes outside regions mutated in the B.1.351 and B.1.1.7 variants. Because no day 14 peak-response samples were available, repertoires were characterized only after the peak T cell response. Conclusions about previously exposed vaccinees are limited because only five or six AZD1222 recipients were SARS-CoV-2 seropositive at baseline. A significant rise in spike-specific TCR breadth and depth was observed after two AZD1222 doses relative to day 0 and relative to MenACWY recipients. Participants were mostly white British and included more females than males, and it was suggested by the authors that clonal diversity may have been underestimated.

According to the study, the label for this sample's time point signals: baseline before first vaccination. The vaccinee samples were drawn from two UK trials, COV001 and COV002, one of which was a single-blind randomized controlled phase 2/3 trial testing AZD1222 (ChAdOx1 nCoV-19) in healthy adults. Trial participant PBMC samples were collected at day 0 and day 28 after the second dose for TCRbeta chain sequencing. As regards this clone: Its antigen remains unidentified. No base qualities exist here, and no much larger clone lies one base off it.

Recombination linked TRBV6-5 to TRBJ1-6, with the D segment identity uncertain. The sequence was obtained from an adult in good health. The sample was peripheral blood, taken on day 0 of AZD1222 vaccination. The CDR3 protein is CAASDPSYNSPLHF. The DNA sequence is given as TGTGCCGCCTCCGATCCCTCCTATAATTCACCCCTCCACTTT.